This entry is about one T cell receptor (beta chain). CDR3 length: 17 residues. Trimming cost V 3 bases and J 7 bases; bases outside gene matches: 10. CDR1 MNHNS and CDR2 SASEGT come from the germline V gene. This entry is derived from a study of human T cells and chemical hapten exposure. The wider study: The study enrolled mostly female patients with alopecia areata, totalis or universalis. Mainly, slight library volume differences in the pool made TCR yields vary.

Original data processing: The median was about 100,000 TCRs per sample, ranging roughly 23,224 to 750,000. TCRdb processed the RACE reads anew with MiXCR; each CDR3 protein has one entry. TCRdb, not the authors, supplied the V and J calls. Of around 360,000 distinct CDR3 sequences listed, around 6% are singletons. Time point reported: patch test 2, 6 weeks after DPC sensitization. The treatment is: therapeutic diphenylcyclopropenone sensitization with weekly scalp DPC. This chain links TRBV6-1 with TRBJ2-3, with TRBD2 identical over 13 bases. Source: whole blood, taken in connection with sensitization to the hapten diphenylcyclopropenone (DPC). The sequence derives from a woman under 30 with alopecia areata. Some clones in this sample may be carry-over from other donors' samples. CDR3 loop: CASSDRLAGGRDNTQYF. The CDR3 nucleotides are TGTGCCAGCAGTGACCGACTAGCGGGGGGCCGGGATAATACGCAGTATTTT.